This T cell receptor beta chain is from a study of blood T cell repertoires in COVID-19. Study details: Acute and convalescent COVID-19 samples came from the United States, Italy and Spain. T cells, B-cell-depleted T cells, or PBMCs provided the cDNA or gDNA that served as material.

From germline, CDR1 is KGHDR and CDR2 SFDVKD. The CDR3 runs to 13 residues. The V end was cut by 9 bases, the J end by 9 bases, with 14 bases between. Original methodology: Using reference gene primer amplification, nucleated cell counts were estimated. TCRdb's table, derived via immunoSEQ multiplex PCR, lists solely in-frame clones and lacks some. V, J and clone size are taken as reported in that table, and D and trimming were inferred from the DNA itself. The sample records 50,000 to 65,000 clones, around 82% being singletons. During active infection, Seattle patients enrolled and were then monitored through disease.

V and J are TRBV24-1 and TRBJ1-6; D unclear. The sequence was collected from a man aged 60-69 years with COVID-19, enrolled during active disease. The sample taken for sequencing was peripheral blood. The CDR3 DNA follows: TGTGCCACCCGGGATTTAAGCGGTTCACCCCTCCACTTT. This gives the protein CATRDLSGSPLHF.